This entry features one T cell receptor (beta chain) sequence. The method was immunoSEQ multiplex PCR; TCRdb's version includes in-frame clones alone and lacks a portion of them. The sample includes about 490,000 clones, 60% to 85% of them seen just once. The data belong to a study of shared clonotypes between healthy human individuals. The CDR3 sequence is 13 residues long. Per germline, CDR1 WSHSY and CDR2 SAAADI. Trimming cost V 7 bases and J 6 bases; bases outside gene matches: 8. This receptor was taken from a woman aged 40 to 50 in good health. Some clones in this sample may be carry-over from other donors' samples. The sample comprised PBMCs. The chain joins TRBV10-2 to TRBJ1-1, with TRBD1 identical over 7 bases. CDR3 DNA sequence: TGCGCCAGCACTGACAGGGTGTTGGCTGAAGCTTTCTTT. Encoded protein: CASTDRVLAEAFF.